These 24 T cell receptor beta chains share one sample of origin, sequenced in a study of vaccination and CD4 T cells after COVID-19. These TCRs' antigens remain unknown. Treatment reported: roughly 10-day PBMC culture with coronavirus spike peptide pools or control peptides (ViraFEST assay). Scientists ran DNA taken from cultured CD4+ T cells through the Oncomine TCR Beta short-read assay for sequencing. TCRdb analysed the PCR reads with MiXCR anew, one entry per CDR3 protein. This table has roughly 15,000 distinct CDR3 sequences, around 48% appearing once. The sequencing sample was made of CD4+ T cells from blood, cultured in vitro. All receptors derive from a human donor who had recovered from COVID-19.

The chain recombines TRBV28 with TRBJ1-6, with no clear D. CDR1 MDHEN and CDR2 SYDVKM come from the germline V gene. The CDR3 extends over 13 amino acids. V lost 2 bases, J lost 5 bases, and 4 bases lay in between. CDR3 region: CASSLRDNSPLHF. The CDR3 bases are TGTGCCAGCAGTTTACGAGATAATTCACCCCTCCACTTT.

This clonotype appeared a few times. The chain combines TRBV20-1 with TRBJ2-5; 11 positions agree with TRBD1. Trimming removed 4 bases from V and 2 bases from J; junction bases left unmatched: 3. The germline V gene has CDR1 DFQATT and CDR2 SNEGSKA (reference sequence). This CDR3 has 14 residues. CDR3 sequence (DNA): TGCAGTGCTAACCGGGACAGGGGGCAAGAGACCCAGTACTTC. Translation: CSANRDRGQETQYF.

The V and J genes are TRBV6-1 and TRBJ2-7; 9 bases map to TRBD1. This CDR3 has 15 residues. The V and J ends lost 5 bases and 3 bases, in that order; junction bases with no gene match: 8. Looked up from germline, CDR1 is MNHNS and CDR2 is SASEGT. The CDR3, as DNA: TGTGCCAGCAGTCGAACCGGGACAGGGCTCTACGAGCAGTACTTC. It specifies CASSRTGTGLYEQYF.

This clonotype was seen more than once but under ten times. V is TRBV2 and J is TRBJ1-5; 10 bases line up with TRBD1. CDR3 size: 15 residues. Germline values: CDR1 SNHLY, CDR2 FYNNEI. Trimming at V came to 5 bases and at J to 2 bases, leaving 3 bases not matched to a gene. The CDR3 DNA sequence: TGTGCCAGCAGTTGGACAGGGGGAGGCAATCAGCCCCAGCATTTT. The encoded protein is CASSWTGGGNQPQHF.

V and J are TRBV12-3 or TRBV12-4 and TRBJ1-3; D call uncertain. Deletions cut 6 bases from V and 0 bases from J, with 6 bases between. This CDR3 has 13 amino acids. Here the CDR3 DNA reads TGTGCCAGCAGGCAGAGCTCTGGAAACACCATATATTTT. Amino acid sequence: CASRQSSGNTIYF.

V gene TRBV6-5 combines with J gene TRBJ1-6; D ambiguous. V dropped 2 bases and J dropped 0 bases, with 5 bases sitting between them. The length of the CDR3 is 15 residues. The germline gives CDR1 MNHEY, CDR2 SVGAGI. The CDR3 here is CASSYQSSYNSPLHF. CDR3 coding DNA: TGTGCCAGCAGTTACCAGAGCTCCTATAATTCACCCCTCCACTTT.

The rearrangement joins TRBV2 to TRBJ2-7, with TRBD1 matching over 7 bases. Germline V lookup: CDR1 SNHLY, CDR2 FYNNEI. The junction had 2 bases not matched to a gene; V was cut back by 1 base and J by 2 bases. The CDR3 runs 14 residues. This CDR3 reads CASSEGQGTYEQYF. In nucleotides, the CDR3 is TGTGCCAGCAGTGAAGGACAGGGAACCTACGAGCAGTACTTC.

The chain carries TRBV24-1 and TRBJ2-1, with a weak D call TRBD2 (6 bases). The V gene lost 4 bases and the J gene lost 3 bases, with 12 bases spanning the gap. The CDR3 covers 15 residues. Per the germline V gene, CDR1 is KGHDR and CDR2 is SFDVKD. The CDR3 bases are TGTGCCACCAGTGACCCCGCGGGGAACTACAATGAGCAGTTCTTC. Residues: CATSDPAGNYNEQFF.

V gene TRBV5-6 combines with J gene TRBJ1-2, with D perhaps matching TRBD1 (6 bases). The germline V gene encodes CDR1 SGHDT and CDR2 YYEEEE. This CDR3 has 12 amino acids. V shed 2 bases and J shed 7 bases, with 9 bases lying between them. The DNA for the CDR3 is TGTGCCAGCAGCTTCGGGACAAGTGGCTACACCTTC. It yields the protein CASSFGTSGYTF.

This clonotype occurred a few times. The chain has TRBV10-3 and TRBJ1-1, with TRBD1 identical over 8 bases. Germline assignment: CDR1 ENHRY and CDR2 SYGVKD. The CDR3 sequence is 14 residues long. Trimming cost V 6 bases and J 11 bases; bases outside gene matches: 14. DNA for the CDR3: TGTGCCATCAGGGATATACAGGGGGACAATGAGGCTTTCTTT. As protein: CAIRDIQGDNEAFF.

Only a few counts were recorded for this clonotype. This chain joins TRBV7-9 and TRBJ2-5; D remains ambiguous. Trimming stripped 1 base from V and 2 bases from J, with 11 bases between. Looked up from germline, CDR1 is SEHNR and CDR2 is FQNEAQ (reference sequence). The CDR3 is 15 amino acids. The CDR3 DNA sequence: TGTGCCAGCAGCTTAGGGGGTTCCCCTCAAGAGACCCAGTACTTC. As protein: CASSLGGSPQETQYF. Full variable domain (missing parts from reference TRBV7-9 and TRBJ2-5): DTGVSQNPRHKITKRGQNVTFRCDPISEHNRLYWYRQTLGQGPEFLTYFQNEAQLEKSRLLSDRFSAERPKGSFSTLEIQRTEQGDSAMYLCASSLGGSPQETQYFGPGTRLLVL.

The chain carries TRBV24-1 and TRBJ2-7; D ambiguous. The V gene lost 4 bases and the J gene lost 4 bases, with 10 bases spanning the gap. Germline lookup yields CDR1 KGHDR and CDR2 SFDVKD. The CDR3 consists of 13 residues. The chain's CDR3 is CATSEGSYYEQYF. CDR3 nucleotide sequence: TGTGCCACCAGTGAGGGATCTTATTACGAGCAGTACTTC.

The J gene is TRBJ2-7, the V gene TRBV12-3 or TRBV12-4; D might be TRBD2 (6 bases). This CDR3 is built from 14 residues. V lost 4 bases and J 0 bases, leaving 10 bases between the germline ends. CDR3 in amino acids: CASSWGLLSYEQYF. In DNA, the CDR3 is TGTGCCAGCAGTTGGGGACTCCTCTCCTACGAGCAGTACTTC.

The chain couples TRBV4-1 to TRBJ1-1, with D possibly TRBD1 on 5 matching bases. The germline V and J ends were trimmed by 5 bases and 4 bases, with 17 bases remaining between them. This CDR3 has 15 residues. Germline V gene lookup returns CDR1 MGHRA and CDR2 YSYEKL. The CDR3 DNA reads as TGCGCCAGCAGCTACGTTGGGGGGGGTAGCACTGAAGCTTTCTTT. It codes for CASSYVGGGSTEAFF.

This sequence joins TRBV7-2 and TRBJ2-5; possible D gene TRBD2, 5 bases. The V end was cut by 4 bases, the J end by 9 bases, with 15 bases between. The CDR3 loop spans 13 amino acids. Looked up from germline, CDR1 is SGHTA and CDR2 is FQGNSA. Written as DNA, the CDR3 is TGTGCCAGCAGCTCGTCGGTAGCGCGAGCCCAGTACTTC. It encodes CASSSSVARAQYF.

J is TRBJ1-1 and V is TRBV18; weak D call: TRBD1 (6 bases). This CDR3 comprises 15 residues. Trimming took 3 bases from V and 1 from J, leaving 12 bases between them. CDR1 and CDR2 (germline): KGHSH, LQKENI. DNA of the CDR3: TGTGCCAGCTCACCCTCGACAGGCCCGAACACTGAAGCTTTCTTT. It codes for CASSPSTGPNTEAFF.

In this sample, this clonotype turned up a few times. The V call is TRBV20-1, the J call TRBJ2-1, with 10 bases identical to TRBD1. The V gene end was trimmed by 3 bases and the J gene end by 6 bases; junction bases not matched to a gene: 8. Germline lookup yields CDR1 DFQATT and CDR2 SNEGSKA (reference sequence). The CDR3 has 15 residues. CDR3 loop: CSARGLDRGVNEQFF. The CDR3, as DNA: TGCAGTGCTAGGGGTTTGGACAGGGGGGTCAATGAGCAGTTCTTC.

The J gene is TRBJ1-1, the V gene TRBV11-1; 7 bases fit TRBD1. Germline values: CDR1 SGHAT, CDR2 FQDESV (reference sequence). Losses at the gene ends were 5 bases for V and 6 bases for J; bases not matched to a gene: 9. This CDR3 is 14 amino acids long. CDR3 DNA: TGTGCCAGCAGCCCGAGGAGGGACAGTCCTGAAGCTTTCTTT. It yields the protein CASSPRRDSPEAFF.

This chain joins TRBV6-5 and TRBJ1-2; 7 bases agree with TRBD1. V lost 2 bases to trimming and J lost 4 bases; unmatched junction nucleotides: 1. CDR3 length: 13 residues. CDR1 is MNHEY, CDR2 SVGAGI, per germline. In nucleotides, the CDR3 is TGTGCCAGCAGTTACGACAGGGCCTATGGCTACACCTTC. It is translated as CASSYDRAYGYTF.

This clonotype occurred a few times. The chain combines TRBV7-9 with TRBJ2-5, with 8 bases fitting TRBD1. Trimming cost V 1 base and J 4 bases; bases outside gene matches: 5. Germline lookup yields CDR1 SEHNR and CDR2 FQNEAQ (reference sequence). The CDR3 length is 15 residues. CDR3 sequence: CASSLGTGRGETQYF. The CDR3 DNA reads TGTGCCAGCAGCTTAGGGACAGGGCGGGGAGAGACCCAGTACTTC.

In its sample, this clonotype was seen a few times. The chain is built from TRBV7-2 and TRBJ2-5; 11 nucleotides agree with TRBD2. This CDR3 has 17 amino acids. V gave up 1 base and J gave up 6 bases; unmatched junction bases: 10. CDR1 and CDR2 (germline): SGHTA, FQGNSA. CDR3 DNA sequence: TGTGCCAGCAGCTTAGAATTTAGCGGGGGGGCCTGGAAGACCCAGTACTTC. Amino acid sequence: CASSLEFSGGAWKTQYF.

This clonotype has only a few counts. This sequence joins TRBV4-2 and TRBJ2-3; D may be TRBD2 (5 bases). This CDR3 is built from 13 residues. V dropped 3 bases and J dropped 2 bases, with 6 bases sitting between them. Germline CDR1 reads LGHNA; CDR2 reads YNFKEQ. CDR3 coding DNA: TGTGCCAGCAGCCAGAGGGACACAGATACGCAGTATTTT. Its protein product is CASSQRDTDTQYF.

The J gene is TRBJ1-1, the V gene TRBV10-1; D not resolved. The CDR3 is made up of 16 amino acids. V shed 2 bases and J shed 2 bases, with 15 bases lying between them. The germline CDR1 and CDR2 sequences are WNHNN and SYGVQD (reference sequence). CDR3 nucleotide sequence: TGCGCCAGCAGTGAGAGGGCAGGACTAAAAAACACTGAAGCTTTCTTT. Amino acid sequence: CASSERAGLKNTEAFF.

The gene calls are TRBV6-1 and TRBJ1-5, with D perhaps TRBD1 (5 bases). The germline V gene encodes CDR1 MNHNS and CDR2 SASEGT. The V and J ends lost 6 bases and 2 bases respectively, with 14 bases between them. This CDR3 is 15 amino acids long. The CDR3 DNA reads TGTGCCAGCAGGGGGGTAGGTTTGGGCAATCAGCCCCAGCATTTT. Residues: CASRGVGLGNQPQHF.